These 29 T cell receptor beta chains were sequenced from one sample in a study of technical replicates of blood from several donors. Method: immunoSEQ multiplex PCR; TCRdb's copy keeps in-frame clones and lacks some. The sample shows 70,000 to 75,000 clones, around 95% of them seen only once. Sample: T cells isolated from PBMCs. The receptors stem from a human donor in good health.

The rearrangement links TRBV5-1 to TRBJ2-1; the D gene is possibly TRBD2 (5 bases). The CDR3 sequence is 15 residues long. The germline V gene encodes CDR1 SGHRS and CDR2 YFSETQ. V was trimmed by 4 bases and J by 8 bases, leaving 19 bases between them. CDR3 residues: CASSALGIFMDEQFF. The CDR3 DNA reads as TGCGCCAGCAGCGCCCTCGGGATCTTTATGGATGAGCAGTTCTTC.

V usage is TRBV10-3 and J usage is TRBJ1-1, with 7 bases matching TRBD1. The V gene's germline CDR1 is ENHRY and CDR2 SYGVKD. V shed 6 bases and J 1 base; nucleotides not matched to a gene: 14. The CDR3 spans 17 residues. The CDR3 sequence: CAIRTGFAKPGNTEAFF. The CDR3 DNA reads TGTGCCATCAGGACAGGGTTTGCGAAGCCGGGGAACACTGAAGCTTTCTTT.

The chain uses TRBV6-5 and TRBJ1-1; 8 bases fit TRBD1. The V gene's germline CDR1 is MNHEY and CDR2 SVGAGI. The CDR3 runs to 15 residues. Germline trimming cut 5 bases from V and 7 bases from J; bases unmatched to any gene: 12. The CDR3 coding sequence is TGTGCCAGCAGTCCCCAATTGATAGGACAGGGTGAAGCTTTCTTT. This translates into CASSPQLIGQGEAFF.

This chain uses TRBV6-5 with TRBJ1-1; TRBD1 is a possible D gene (6 bases). The CDR3 spans 16 residues. The germline V and J ends were trimmed by 0 bases and 2 bases, with 13 bases remaining between them. Germline loops: CDR1 MNHEY, CDR2 SVGAGI. The CDR3 DNA reads TGTGCCAGCAGTTACTCCGAAGGCAGGGGTAACACTGAAGCTTTCTTT. Translated: CASSYSEGRGNTEAFF.

The genes are TRBV29-1 and TRBJ1-1; no reliable D call. The CDR3 has 12 amino acids. Trimming stripped 4 bases from V and 10 bases from J, with 16 bases between. Germline V lookup: CDR1 SQVTM, CDR2 ANQGSEA. The CDR3 reads CSVGEGTLGAFF. DNA for the CDR3: TGCAGCGTTGGCGAGGGAACACTGGGAGCTTTCTTT.

The chain carries TRBV5-1 and TRBJ1-1, with D possibly matching TRBD1 (5 bases). V gave up 6 bases and J gave up 5 bases, with 14 bases separating them. The V gene's germline CDR1 is SGHRS and CDR2 YFSETQ. The CDR3 consists of 13 residues. The CDR3 coding sequence is TGCGCCAGCACCCCCCGGGGGGAGACTGAAGCTTTCTTT. Amino acids: CASTPRGETEAFF.

CDR3 in amino acids: CASSYRDRNTEAFF. CDR3 bases: TGTGCCAGCAGCTACCGGGACAGGAACACTGAAGCTTTCTTT. The gene calls are TRBV6-5 and TRBJ1-1; 7 bases are shared with TRBD1. V gave up 6 bases and J gave up 1 base; unmatched junction bases: 5. CDR1 and CDR2 from the germline V gene are MNHEY and SVGAGI. The CDR3 runs to 14 residues.

The V call is TRBV28, the J call TRBJ1-5; no firm D call. Trimming pared 3 bases from V and 9 bases from J, leaving 12 bases between. The CDR3 runs 13 residues. CDR1 MDHEN and CDR2 SYDVKM come from the germline V gene. Here the CDR3 DNA reads TGTGCCAGCAGTTTGGAGAGAGGTCGGCCCCAGCATTTT. Translating gives CASSLERGRPQHF. The full variable domain, in which reference TRBV28 and TRBJ1-5 provide the parts outside the CDR3, is DVKVTQSSRYLVKRTGEKVFLECVQDMDHENMFWYRQDPGLGLRLIYFSYDVKMKEKGDIPEGYSVSREKKERFSLILESASTNQTSMYLCASSLERGRPQHFGDGTRLSIL.

The chain combines TRBV27 with TRBJ1-2, with 7 bases matching TRBD1. V lost 3 bases to trimming and J lost 7 bases; unmatched junction nucleotides: 5. This CDR3 contains 13 residues. Germline lookup yields CDR1 MNHEY and CDR2 SMNVEV (reference sequence). CDR3 sequence (DNA): TGTGCCAGCAGTTTTGACAGGGCTGGTGGCTACACCTTC. This gives the protein CASSFDRAGGYTF.

The chain links TRBV7-2 to TRBJ2-5, with 7 bases aligning to TRBD2. The V and J ends lost 5 bases and 5 bases, in that order; junction bases with no gene match: 14. The CDR3 length is 16 residues. Germline loops: CDR1 SGHTA, CDR2 FQGNSA. The CDR3 region has the DNA TGTGCCAGCAGCAGACCCAGTGGGGGGGTTGAGGAGACCCAGTACTTC. It translates to CASSRPSGGVEETQYF.

The chain couples TRBV29-1 to TRBJ1-2; TRBD1 is a possible D gene (5 bases). The CDR3 spans 11 residues. Germline V gene lookup returns CDR1 SQVTM and CDR2 ANQGSEA. V dropped 8 bases and J dropped 8 bases, with 15 bases sitting between them. CDR3 protein: CSLGGSGGYTF. In DNA, the CDR3 is TGCAGCCTTGGGGGATCGGGGGGCTACACCTTC.

This clone was found once. V is TRBV11-2 and J is TRBJ2-7; 10 bases are shared with TRBD2. With V trimmed by 5 bases and J by 3 bases, 7 bases remained unmatched. The germline gives CDR1 SGHAT, CDR2 FQNNGV. CDR3 length: 15 amino acids. The CDR3 nucleotides are TGTGCCAGCAGCACAACTAGCGGGGTATACTACGAGCAGTACTTC. Translating gives CASSTTSGVYYEQYF. The full variable domain, its missing parts supplied by reference TRBV11-2 and TRBJ2-7, is EAGVAQSPRYKIIEKRQSVAFWCNPISGHATLYWYQQILGQGPKLLIQFQNNGVVDDSQLPKDRFSAERLKGVDSTLKIQPAKLEDSAVYLCASSTTSGVYYEQYFGPGTRLTVT.

The V and J genes are TRBV30 and TRBJ1-3; D ambiguous. V lost 3 bases, J lost 3 bases, and 21 bases lay in between. This CDR3 has 17 residues. Germline loops: CDR1 GTSNPN, CDR2 SVGIG (reference sequence). The CDR3 nucleotides are TGTGCCTGGAGCCCCAACGCGCCCAGGCGCCTTGGAAACACCATATATTTT. It yields the protein CAWSPNAPRRLGNTIYF.

V usage is TRBV4-1 and J usage is TRBJ1-4; TRBD1 matches at 7 bases. The V segment lost 4 bases and the J segment 5 bases; nucleotides outside the gene matches: 7. The CDR3 length is 15 residues. Per germline, CDR1 MGHRA and CDR2 YSYEKL. The CDR3 coding sequence is TGCGCCAGCAGCCCCTGGGACAGAACAAATGAAAAACTGTTTTTT. Its translation is CASSPWDRTNEKLFF.

The chain couples TRBV4-1 to TRBJ1-3; D is unresolved. Trimming shortened V by 4 bases and J by 11 bases, and 9 bases separated the two germline ends. The CDR3 is 11 residues long. Germline CDR1 MGHRA, CDR2 YSYEKL. The chain's CDR3 is CASSRGPAIYF. The CDR3 coding sequence is TGCGCCAGCAGCCGTGGCCCCGCCATATATTTT.

For the CDR3, the DNA is TGCGCCAGCAGCCCCTCTCCCCAAGAGACCCAGTACTTC. Translation: CASSPSPQETQYF. This chain joins TRBV5-1 and TRBJ2-5; D is uncertain. V lost 4 bases to trimming and J lost 1 base, with 8 bases between them. CDR1 and CDR2 from the germline V gene are SGHRS and YFSETQ. The CDR3 runs 13 residues.

The chain joins TRBV30 to TRBJ2-4; D might be TRBD1 (6 bases). The CDR3 is 16 amino acids. Deletions cut 1 base from V and 0 bases from J, with 13 bases between. CDR1 is GTSNPN, CDR2 SVGIG, per germline (reference sequence). CDR3 residues: CAWSGDRHLAKNIQYF. The DNA of the CDR3 is TGTGCCTGGAGTGGAGACAGGCATCTAGCCAAAAACATTCAGTACTTC. The full variable domain, in which reference TRBV30 and TRBJ2-4 provide the parts outside the CDR3, is SQTIHQWPATLVQPVGSPLSLECTVEGTSNPNLYWYRQAAGRGLQLLFYSVGIGQISSEVPQNLSASRPQDRQFILSSKKLLLSDSGFYLCAWSGDRHLAKNIQYFGAGTRLSVL.

The J gene is TRBJ2-1, the V gene TRBV4-1; D not certain. There are 13 residues in the CDR3. Germline assignment: CDR1 MGHRA and CDR2 YSYEKL. Trimming pared 0 bases from V and 3 bases from J, leaving 3 bases between. CDR3 sequence reads: CASSQDLYNEQFF. CDR3 DNA sequence: TGCGCCAGCAGCCAAGATCTCTACAATGAGCAGTTCTTC.

The chain joins TRBV6-5 to TRBJ1-6; D may be TRBD1 (5 bases). The CDR3 runs to 14 residues. CDR1 and CDR2 (germline): MNHEY, SVGAGI. V was trimmed by 2 bases and J by 9 bases, leaving 11 bases between them. In DNA form, the CDR3 reads TGTGCCAGCAGTTACATGACAGTCCGTTCACCCCTCCACTTT. Amino acid sequence: CASSYMTVRSPLHF.

In its sample, this clone was seen many times. V and J are TRBV6-1 and TRBJ1-6; 9 bases map to TRBD1. Per the germline V gene, CDR1 is MNHNS and CDR2 is SASEGT. The CDR3 is 15 amino acids. Germline trimming cut 6 bases from V and 10 bases from J; bases unmatched to any gene: 10. CDR3 nucleotides: TGTGCCAGCAGCGATAGGGACAGGGATTTATCACCCCTCCACTTT. Translated, it gives CASSDRDRDLSPLHF.

This chain joins TRBV7-6 and TRBJ2-5; D might be TRBD1 (5 bases). The CDR3 contains 16 residues. The germline gives CDR1 SGHVS, CDR2 FNYEAQ. V was trimmed by 5 bases and J by 4 bases, leaving 20 bases between them. Written as DNA, the CDR3 is TGTGCCAGCAGCCCAAGAGCCGTGGGGCCCAGAGAGACCCAGTACTTC. Its protein product is CASSPRAVGPRETQYF.

This sequence joins TRBV28 and TRBJ2-1; tentative D call: TRBD2 (6 bases). The CDR3 has 16 residues. Trimming pared 5 bases from V and 9 bases from J, leaving 23 bases between. CDR1 is MDHEN, CDR2 SYDVKM, per germline. The CDR3 protein is CASSTLSGVMVGEQFF. CDR3 nucleotides: TGTGCCAGCAGTACCCTTTCGGGAGTAATGGTGGGTGAGCAGTTCTTC.

This sequence joins TRBV27 and TRBJ1-1; 9 bases map to TRBD1. CDR1 and CDR2 (germline): MNHEY, SMNVEV (reference sequence). V lost 5 bases to trimming and J lost 1 base; unmatched junction nucleotides: 8. The CDR3 is 16 residues long. The CDR3 sequence is CASSPMGTGPNTEAFF. The CDR3 DNA is TGTGCCAGCAGTCCAATGGGGACAGGGCCGAACACTGAAGCTTTCTTT.

This clone occurred once. V and J are TRBV6-5 and TRBJ2-5, with 10 positions matching TRBD2. The length of the CDR3 is 14 residues. V gave up 5 bases and J gave up 3 bases; unmatched junction bases: 3. Germline V lookup: CDR1 MNHEY, CDR2 SVGAGI. The CDR3 spells CASSLAGVEETQYF. The DNA of the CDR3 is TGTGCCAGCAGTCTAGCGGGAGTTGAAGAGACCCAGTACTTC.

This chain uses TRBV10-3 with TRBJ2-5; TRBD2 agrees at 9 bases. V gave up 6 bases and J gave up 2 bases; unmatched junction bases: 10. This CDR3 spans 16 amino acids. CDR1 ENHRY and CDR2 SYGVKD come from the germline V gene. The CDR3 sequence is CAISRGSGGNQETQYF. In DNA form, the CDR3 reads TGTGCCATCAGCCGGGGGAGCGGGGGGAATCAAGAGACCCAGTACTTC.

This clone appeared once. The gene calls are TRBV5-1 and TRBJ2-7; 7 bases are a match to TRBD1. The J segment lost 0 bases and the V segment lost 0 bases, leaving 3 bases of the junction unmatched. The CDR3 is made up of 15 amino acids. The germline V gene encodes CDR1 SGHRS and CDR2 YFSETQ. The CDR3 spells CASSLAGTASYEQYF. CDR3 nucleotides: TGCGCCAGCAGCTTGGCGGGGACAGCCTCCTACGAGCAGTACTTC. The variable domain in full, with the rest retrieved from reference TRBV5-1 and TRBJ2-7, is KAGVTQTPRYLIKTRGQQVTLSCSPISGHRSVSWYQQTPGQGLQFLFEYFSETQRNKGNFPGRFSGRQFSNSRSEMNVSTLELGDSALYLCASSLAGTASYEQYFGPGTRLTVT.

This clone was detected only once. V and J are TRBV5-1 and TRBJ2-4; 11 bases match TRBD2. Germline V lookup: CDR1 SGHRS, CDR2 YFSETQ. The ends lost 6 bases at V and 6 bases at J; junction bases unmatched: 11. The CDR3 extends over 16 amino acids. The CDR3 coding sequence is TGCGCCAGCAACTTAGGACTAGCGGGTTCTTCAAACATTCAGTACTTC. It yields the protein CASNLGLAGSSNIQYF.

The chain combines TRBV9 with TRBJ2-6; D not resolved. This CDR3 has 17 amino acids. V gave up 1 base and J gave up 0 bases, with 11 bases separating them. CDR1 is SGDLS and CDR2 is YYNGEE in the germline V gene. CDR3 sequence: CASSVSPGSSGANVLTF. The CDR3 coding sequence is TGTGCCAGCAGCGTATCCCCAGGAAGCTCTGGGGCCAACGTCCTGACTTTC. The variable domain in full, with the rest retrieved from reference TRBV9 and TRBJ2-6, is DSGVTQTPKHLITATGQRVTLRCSPRSGDLSVYWYQQSLDQGLQFLIQYYNGEERAKGNILERFSAQQFPDLHSELNLSSLELGDSALYFCASSVSPGSSGANVLTFGAGSRLTVL.

This clone was detected only a few times. The V and J genes are TRBV5-1 and TRBJ1-1, with D possibly TRBD1 on 5 matching bases. Germline CDR1 reads SGHRS; CDR2 reads YFSETQ. V was cut by 0 bases and J by 0 bases, with 12 bases left in between. This CDR3 has 16 amino acids. CDR3 amino acids: CASSLGRRQMNTEAFF. In nucleotides, the CDR3 is TGCGCCAGCAGCTTGGGCCGAAGACAGATGAACACTGAAGCTTTCTTT.